This is a list of T cell receptor beta chains from one sample in a study of response to subunit inactivated influenza vaccine. Each CDR3 protein is one row after TCRdb ran MiXCR on the RT-PCR reads. This table holds 800,000 or so distinct CDR3 sequences, 20% to 25% found once. This material consisted of PBMCs from blood, taken 5 to 6 days after vaccination. These receptors all stem from a middle-aged man who received an inactivated influenza vaccine. Both conserved end residues are part of each CDR3. The order of the fields is V gene, D gene, clone size, J gene, CDR3 DNA, CDR3 protein. The D gene is left open where the match is weak. Size is stated for part of the rows, as once, few or many counts, or as a class when the clone is expanded.

>TRBV15|TRBD2|few|TRBJ2-5
TGTGCCACCAGCAGTAGCGGGAGGGCCAGGAAGACCCAGTACTTC
CATSSSGRARKTQYF
>TRBV18|-|-|TRBJ2-7
TGTGCCAGCTCACCACTTAGGGCCGGCGAGCAGTACTTC
CASSPLRAGEQYF
>TRBV2|-|-|TRBJ2-1
TGTGCCAGTAATTTTCTTCTGGTAAATGAGCAGTTCTTC
CASNFLLVNEQFF
>TRBV20-1|TRBD2|-|TRBJ2-5
TGCAGTGCTAGAGATGGGACTAGCGGGACCGAGACCCAGTACTTC
CSARDGTSGTETQYF
>TRBV10-3|TRBD2|many|TRBJ2-1
TGTGCCATCAGTGTTATTAGCGGGAGTAATGAGCAGTTCTTC
CAISVISGSNEQFF
>TRBV23-1|-|-|TRBJ2-7
TGCGCCAGCAGTCCCATGCCCAGCTCCTACGAGCAGTACTTC
CASSPMPSSYEQYF
>TRBV20-1|-|-|TRBJ2-7
TGCAGTGCTATGCTGGACTTCCCTCGTGAGCAGTACTTC
CSAMLDFPREQYF
>TRBV20-1|-|many|TRBJ2-7
TGCAGTGCTAGCCAGAACGAGCAGTACTTC
CSASQNEQYF
>TRBV3-1|-|-|TRBJ2-1
TGTGCCAGCAGCCAACTCGATGAGCAGTTCTTC
CASSQLDEQFF
>TRBV24-1|-|-|TRBJ2-2
TGTGCCACCAGTGACAGCCCGAACACCGGGGAGCTGTTTTTT
CATSDSPNTGELFF
>TRBV7-2|TRBD1|-|TRBJ2-1
TGTGCCAGCAGCTTCAGGGGGCCAGACAATGAGCAGTTCTTC
CASSFRGPDNEQFF
>TRBV20-1|-|few|TRBJ2-4
TGCAGTGCAAAACAGGGTTGGGCCAAAAACATTCAGTACTTC
CSAKQGWAKNIQYF
>TRBV7-6|-|few|TRBJ2-1
TGTGCCAGCAGCTTAGCTGTGCGGGCAACCTACAATGAGCAGTTCTTC
CASSLAVRATYNEQFF
>TRBV7-3|TRBD2|few|TRBJ2-1
TGTGCCAGCAGCACAATCGGACTAGCGGCGGATAGCTCCTACAATGAGCAGTTCTTC
CASSTIGLAADSSYNEQFF
>TRBV15|-|-|TRBJ2-5
TGTGCCACCAGCAGGGGGTCGACCCAGTACTTC
CATSRGSTQYF
>TRBV10-3|TRBD1|few|TRBJ2-3
TGTGCCATCAGTGAGTCGACTACAGGGGGTTCTCAAGATACGCAGTATTTT
CAISESTTGGSQDTQYF
>TRBV12-3/TRBV12-4|-|many|TRBJ1-2
TGTGCCAGCAGTTTAGTGCCGGGATTTTATGGCTACACCTTC
CASSLVPGFYGYTF
>TRBV3-1|-|-|TRBJ1-4
TGTGCCAGCAGCCAAGCGTCGGAGGGGCATGGTAATGAAAAACTGTTTTTT
CASSQASEGHGNEKLFF
>TRBV27|TRBD1|few|TRBJ2-3
TGTGCCAGCCAACGGGACAGGAAAAGTGATACGCAGTATTTT
CASQRDRKSDTQYF
>TRBV5-1|-|many|TRBJ2-1
TGCGCCAGCAGCTTGGAAGGTCCTCCTCTCGATGAGCAGTTCTTC
CASSLEGPPLDEQFF
>TRBV3-1|-|-|TRBJ2-5
TGTGCCAGCAGCGGTCTAGCTCCTACTCAAGAGACCCAGTACTTC
CASSGLAPTQETQYF
>TRBV5-1|-|few|TRBJ2-6
TGCGCCAGCAGCTTTGGGATCCTGAGCTCTGGGGCCAACGTCCTGACTTTC
CASSFGILSSGANVLTF
>TRBV4-2|-|-|TRBJ2-2
TGTGCCAGCAGCCATCTTGACAGCACCGGGGAGCTGTTTTTT
CASSHLDSTGELFF
>TRBV9|-|-|TRBJ1-6
TGTGCCAGCAGCGGCGGTGGTCCCTTGAGTGGTTCACCCCTCCACTTT
CASSGGGPLSGSPLHF
>TRBV6-2/TRBV6-3|-|few|TRBJ2-1
TGTGCCAGCAGTTACGGGCCCCGAGTTCGGGAGCAGTTCTTC
CASSYGPRVREQFF
>TRBV5-1|-|few|TRBJ2-3
TGCGCCAGCAGCTACCTCAAGACAGTCAGCACAGATACGCAGTATTTT
CASSYLKTVSTDTQYF
>TRBV14|-|-|TRBJ2-1
TGTGCCAGCAGCCAACTGGGGGGCTCCTGGGATGAGCAGTTCTTC
CASSQLGGSWDEQFF
>TRBV4-3|TRBD1|few|TRBJ1-4
TGCGCCAGCAGCCAGGCCCAGGACAGGGGAAATGAAAAACTGTTTTTT
CASSQAQDRGNEKLFF
>TRBV15|-|-|TRBJ2-1
TGTGCCACCAGCAACCCGGGCTATGAGCAGTTCTTC
CATSNPGYEQFF
>TRBV5-1|TRBD2|few|TRBJ2-7
TGCGCCAGCAGCCCGGGAGGGGGGACTACCCCTGGGGAGTACTTC
CASSPGGGTTPGEYF
>TRBV11-2|TRBD1|few|TRBJ2-6
TGTGCCAGCAGCTTAGTGGGACAGGTTAGCTCTGGGGCCAACGTCCTGACTTTC
CASSLVGQVSSGANVLTF
>TRBV7-8|-|few|TRBJ1-2
TGTGCCAGCAGCTTAGTAGGACAGAGTTCCTATGGCTACACCTTC
CASSLVGQSSYGYTF
>TRBV7-2|-|few|TRBJ2-6
TGTGCCAGCAGCTTCGGGGCAGTGCCCTCTGGGGCCAACGTCCTGACTTTC
CASSFGAVPSGANVLTF
>TRBV7-8|TRBD1|once|TRBJ2-1
TGTGCCAGCAGCCAAAGACAGGGGGCTGAAAATGAGCAGTTCTTC
CASSQRQGAENEQFF
>TRBV7-9|-|few|TRBJ2-7
TGTGCCAGCAGCTTAAGTTCAGGAGGGGCCGAGCAGTACTTC
CASSLSSGGAEQYF
>TRBV29-1|TRBD1|few|TRBJ2-7
TGCAGCGCCTTGGACAGGACGTCCTACGAGCAGTACTTC
CSALDRTSYEQYF
>TRBV12-3/TRBV12-4|TRBD1|-|TRBJ2-7
TGTGCCAGCAGTTTCCGGACAGGGGGCCCTGAGCAGTACTTC
CASSFRTGGPEQYF
>TRBV28|TRBD1|-|TRBJ2-1
TGTGCCATTAAGTCCGGGACAGGGGGGTACAATGAGCAGTTCTTC
CAIKSGTGGYNEQFF
>TRBV6-1|-|few|TRBJ1-1
TGTGCCAGCATGTCAGAAGGTGGACTAGAAGCTTTCTTT
CASMSEGGLEAFF
>TRBV12-3/TRBV12-4|-|few|TRBJ2-3
TGTGCCAGCCGCTTCGGCGGGAGCACAGATACGCAGTATTTT
CASRFGGSTDTQYF
>TRBV7-8|-|-|TRBJ2-3
TGTGCCAGCAGCTTAAGGCGGGGTTATACCGGTACGCAGTATTTT
CASSLRRGYTGTQYF
>TRBV20-1|-|-|TRBJ1-5
TGCAGTGCTAGAATCGGGAATCAGCCCCAGCATTTT
CSARIGNQPQHF
>TRBV29-1|TRBD2|-|TRBJ2-3
TGCAGCGTGACTGAGACTAGCGGGAGGGCCTTAGCAAATACGCAGTATTTT
CSVTETSGRALANTQYF
>TRBV10-3|-|few|TRBJ2-1
TGTGCCATCAGTGAGTCTAGTCGAAGAGGGGTCCCCTACAATGAGCAGTTCTTC
CAISESSRRGVPYNEQFF
>TRBV29-1|TRBD2|-|TRBJ2-5
TGCAGCACGTATTTATCCGAGCGGGGGGCCCAAGAGACCCAGTACTTC
CSTYLSERGAQETQYF
>TRBV29-1|-|few|TRBJ1-1
TGCAGCGTTTTCGGTATCGTTGGCACTGAAGCTTTCTTT
CSVFGIVGTEAFF
>TRBV20-1|-|-|TRBJ1-4
TGCAATGCTAGGCCCCAGGGTTTAAGTTACGAAAAACTGTTTTTT
CNARPQGLSYEKLFF
>TRBV5-1|-|few|TRBJ2-7
TGCGCCAGCAGCTTGGCTAGGCCGTTTGGCTACGAGCAGTACTTC
CASSLARPFGYEQYF
>TRBV11-3|-|-|TRBJ2-3
TGTGCCAGCAGCTCAACCCGGCGGGATACGCAGTATTTT
CASSSTRRDTQYF
>TRBV20-1|TRBD1|-|TRBJ1-1
TGCAGTGCTCAGCAAGGGACAGGGAGGACTGAAGCTTTCTTT
CSAQQGTGRTEAFF
>TRBV12-3/TRBV12-4|-|few|TRBJ1-4
TGTGCCAGCAGACCCACAGGAGGCAATGAAAAACTGTTTTTT
CASRPTGGNEKLFF
>TRBV10-3|TRBD1|-|TRBJ2-7
TGTGCCATCAGTGACACCCACAGGGGGGTAATCGGGACAGATTCCTACGAGCAGTACTTC
CAISDTHRGVIGTDSYEQYF
>TRBV20-1|TRBD2|few|TRBJ2-1
TGCAGTGCTAGAGATCGGACTAGCGGACACAATGAGCAGTTCTTC
CSARDRTSGHNEQFF